This TCR beta chain stems from a study of blood T cell repertoires in COVID-19 (dated by TCRdb to 2020 to 2021). Regarding the study in general: Collaborator samples came from the United States, Italy and Spain and covered acute and convalescent phases of COVID-19. Where available, HLA class I and class II types were obtained from metadata supplied by the sample provider rather than from assay-based typing. A freely available public database, intended as a resource for researchers studying the immune response to SARS-CoV-2, is where the repertoires were released. Sample metadata almost always included a de-identified subject ID, COVID-19 status, age in years and sex. Deeply sampled blood TCRbeta repertoires from subjects exposed to, actively infected with, or recovered from COVID-19 were included in the dataset. Samples came from the ongoing ImmuneRACE study (first 160 participants) plus 1,254 subjects from 6 global collaborators. The material from the prospective study consisted of cDNA or gDNA derived from T cells, B-cell-depleted T cells, or PBMCs.

Participants in the prospective study were enrolled through a virtual design, were aged roughly 18 to 100 years, and lived in 24 United States geographic areas. In the prospective study, participants were assigned to cohorts based on the clinical history participants reported in a screening survey and a study questionnaire. Recovered participants in ImmuneRACE Cohort 3 were defined by two consecutive negative NP/OP PCR tests, clearance by a healthcare professional, or resolution of symptoms. Each participant in the prospective study had whole blood, serum and a nasopharyngeal or oropharyngeal swab collected by mobile phlebotomists. Over an approximately 2-month period, participants in the prospective study had the option of providing additional blood draws and questionnaires. Before DNA extraction, blood samples from the prospective study were shipped at room temperature or frozen. This clone was detected ten times or more. Its recognized antigen is unknown. No much larger clone is present one base from it, and per-base qualities are unavailable.

The immunoSEQ Assay, a bias-controlled multiplex PCR, was used to amplify TCRbeta CDR3 regions from genomic DNA. The authors' pipeline ran thus. Nucleated cell counts per sample were estimated from amplification of reference gene primers within the assay. To quantify the absolute abundance of each unique TCRbeta CDR3 rearrangement, sequence reads were collapsed and filtered. For each sample, productive Simpson clonality was calculated as the square root of Simpson's diversity index across productive rearrangements. Imported from immuneACCESS, the table was reduced by TCRdb to in-frame sequences with V and J called. These copies leave out some clones; in studies compared against another copy, an unresolved V gene accounts for under half, and the cause of the remainder is not known. The V and J calls and clone size were taken over from that table, and D and trimming were inferred from the DNA. In this sample the table shows a few hundred thousand clones, roughly four fifths of which occur a single time. Clones ranked in the top ten supply about a tenth of the sample.

Overall results and qualifications from the work: The amount of clinical and demographic metadata varied by source and participant and was provided uncurated.

Spanning cysteine to phenylalanine, the CDR3 consists of 14 amino acids. Only the CDR3 DNA is retained, 42 bases long and in frame from the first base. Looking up the germline V gene (reference sequence) yields CDR1 MNHEY and CDR2 SMNVEV. V is cut by 0 bases and J by 4 bases, and the space between the germline ends is 7 bases. The clonotype originates from a man aged 40-49 years who had recovered from COVID-19. The rearranged chain carries TRBV27 and TRBJ2-1; there is no confident call for the D gene. Sequenced material: PBMCs or T cells enriched from blood (not recorded which). The sequence in DNA is TGTGCCAGCAGTTTATCTTTCGCGTACAATGAGCAGTTCTTC. It is translated as CASSLSFAYNEQFF.